In its sample, the clone carrying this T cell receptor (beta chain) was seen many times. Antigen unknown. The sample is drawn from a study of neurological immune-mediated disorders. Overall study results and limits: Among expanded clones, no CDR3 amino acid sequences were shared across subjects, a pattern suggesting private repertoires in all groups. Multiple sclerosis, the disease with the least TCR clonal expansion, fell below healthy controls, whereas HTLV-1-associated myelopathy showed the most.

Per the germline V gene, CDR1 is SGHDT and CDR2 is YYEEEE. Trimming removed 4 bases from V and 9 bases from J, with 13 bases in between. CDR3 length equals 12 residues. Synthesis of cDNA used 5'RACE (with 10-nucleotide random UMIs). One entry per CDR3 protein, called by TCRdb with MiXCR from the 5' RACE reads. Of tens of thousands of distinct CDR3 sequences in the sample, roughly 7.7% were seen once. The time point is: longitudinal time-point 3. For the unsorted libraries, 2 million PBMCs stored at -80 C served as input. Specimen: PBMCs. The chain carries TRBV5-6 and TRBJ1-1, with D possibly being TRBD1 (5 bases). The source of this sequence is a middle-aged woman in good health. The CDR3 loop reads CASSQGRIKAFF. The CDR3 DNA sequence: TGTGCCAGCAGCCAGGGACGGATCAAAGCTTTCTTT. Supplemented by reference TRBV5-6 and TRBJ1-1, the full variable domain reads DAGVTQSPTHLIKTRGQQVTLRCSPKSGHDTVSWYQQALGQGPQFIFQYYEEEERQRGNFPDRFSGHQFPNYSSELNVNALLLGDSALYLCASSQGRIKAFFGQGTRLTVV.